These 31 T cell receptor beta chains were all obtained from the same sample, sequenced in a study of CD8+ T cells in alopecia areata. The authors extracted RNA and reverse transcribed it into cDNA as the sequencing template. Produced via immunoSEQ multiplex PCR; TCRdb's table is partial and in-frame only. Of some 130,000 clones in the sample, about 50% were seen once. Sequenced here: CD8+ T cells sorted from blood, sampled at week 0. The receptors here all came from a human donor with alopecia areata.

This clone has more than one count but fewer than ten. The gene calls are TRBV6-6 and TRBJ1-1, with D perhaps TRBD1 (5 bases). Between the trimmed V and J ends, which lost 2 bases and 4 bases, there was a span of 17 bases. This CDR3 region has 16 residues. Germline V gene sequence: CDR1 MNHNY, CDR2 SVGAGI (reference sequence). CDR3 DNA sequence: TGTGCCAGCAGTTACCTAGAGGGGAGGGCTCTCACTGAAGCTTTCTTT. Translated: CASSYLEGRALTEAFF.

The J gene is TRBJ1-1, the V gene TRBV7-8; D is undetermined. V was pared by 1 base and J by 0 bases, with 12 bases between. This CDR3 spans 16 amino acids. From germline, CDR1 is SGHVS and CDR2 FQNEAQ. Here the CDR3 DNA reads TGTGCCAGCAGCTTAGAGAGTGGGGATCTGAACACTGAAGCTTTCTTT. It codes for CASSLESGDLNTEAFF.

This clone was observed once. The chain has TRBV4-3 and TRBJ2-7; TRBD1 aligns across 8 bases. V lost 4 bases to trimming and J lost 2 bases; unmatched junction nucleotides: 7. The CDR3 has 15 amino acids. The germline CDR1 and CDR2 sequences are LGHNA and YSLEER. CDR3: CASSLARQGTYEQYF. In DNA, the CDR3 is TGCGCCAGCAGCCTTGCCCGACAGGGGACCTACGAGCAGTACTTC.

The rearrangement joins TRBV29-1 to TRBJ1-1; D not certain. Germline loops: CDR1 SQVTM, CDR2 ANQGSEA. This CDR3 contains 12 residues. V shed 4 bases and J shed 6 bases, with 12 bases lying between them. This CDR3 is CSVVTSMAEAFF. The DNA of the CDR3 is TGCAGCGTTGTAACCTCTATGGCTGAAGCTTTCTTT.

This clone is a singleton in its sample. The V and J genes are TRBV29-1 and TRBJ1-2; D call uncertain. Deletions cut 6 bases from V and 3 bases from J, with 8 bases between. CDR3 length: 11 residues. Germline lookup yields CDR1 SQVTM and CDR2 ANQGSEA. The CDR3 DNA reads TGCAGCGTCCCCTGGGACTATGGCTACACCTTC. Amino acids: CSVPWDYGYTF.

This chain joins TRBV13 and TRBJ2-7; TRBD1 might be the D (6 bases). V gave up 3 bases and J gave up 6 bases, with 9 bases separating them. The CDR3 spans 12 residues. Germline CDR1 reads PRHDT; CDR2 reads FYEKMQ (reference sequence). CDR3 in amino acids: CASSLTGVEQYF. The CDR3 DNA follows: TGTGCCAGCAGCTTGACAGGTGTCGAGCAGTACTTC.

This clone was seen a handful of times. This chain connects TRBV5-4 to TRBJ2-7, with D uncertain. V was clipped by 0 bases and J by 1 base, with 5 bases between them. Germline lookup yields CDR1 SGHNT and CDR2 YYREEE (reference sequence). CDR3 size: 13 residues. This CDR3 is CASSLARSYEQYF. CDR3 sequence (DNA): TGTGCCAGCAGCTTGGCCCGATCCTACGAGCAGTACTTC.

Only a few counts were recorded for this clone. The chain employs TRBV5-4 and TRBJ2-7, with 15 bases fitting TRBD2. Trimming took 2 bases from V and 5 from J; bases not matched to a gene: 5. This CDR3 contains 16 residues. From germline, CDR1 is SGHNT and CDR2 YYREEE (reference sequence). This chain's CDR3 is CASSFGLAGGQNEQYF. In nucleotides, the CDR3 is TGTGCCAGCAGCTTCGGACTAGCGGGGGGGCAGAACGAGCAGTACTTC.

The DNA of the CDR3 is TGTGCCAGCAGCTTAGGATTAAACATTCAGTACTTC. It encodes CASSLGLNIQYF. This chain joins TRBV7-9 and TRBJ2-4; D is unresolved. Trimming left V 1 base short and J 6 bases short, with 4 bases between. The germline CDR1 and CDR2 sequences are SEHNR and FQNEAQ (reference sequence). The CDR3 consists of 12 residues.

The sample holds a few counts of this clone. The chain links TRBV19 to TRBJ1-5; 10 bases align to TRBD1. Germline V gene data show CDR1 as LNHDA and CDR2 as SQIVND (reference sequence). The CDR3 is 16 residues long. V was clipped by 5 bases and J by 4 bases; unmatched bases: 8. The CDR3 nucleotides are TGTGCCAGTAGTCCGCGGGACAGGGGAGCGAATCAGCCCCAGCATTTT. Residues: CASSPRDRGANQPQHF. The entire variable domain, with the rest obtained from reference TRBV19 and TRBJ1-5, is as follows: DGGITQSPKYLFRKEGQNVTLSCEQNLNHDAMYWYRQDPGQGLRLIYYSQIVNDFQKGDIAEGYSVSREKKESFPLTVTSAQKNPTAFYLCASSPRDRGANQPQHFGDGTRLSIL.

The rearrangement joins TRBV30 to TRBJ1-2; D is uncertain. The V end was cut by 1 base, the J end by 5 bases, with 17 bases between. Germline V CDR1 and CDR2: GTSNPN, SVGIG (reference sequence). The CDR3 covers 15 residues. Here the CDR3 reads CAWSGSPLVDYGYTF. The CDR3 DNA reads TGTGCCTGGAGTGGATCTCCACTGGTAGATTATGGCTACACCTTC.

The V gene is TRBV27, the J gene TRBJ2-1; 9 positions match TRBD1. The CDR3 loop spans 14 amino acids. V shed 5 bases, J shed 9 bases, and the junction held 8 bases outside the gene matches. Looked up from germline, CDR1 is MNHEY and CDR2 is SMNVEV (reference sequence). CDR3 protein: CASSITGGEGEQFF. CDR3 sequence (DNA): TGTGCCAGCAGTATCACAGGGGGCGAGGGTGAGCAGTTCTTC.

To note about this clone: Additional DNA sequences in this sample encode the identical CDR3. The rearrangement links TRBV15 to TRBJ2-3, with D possibly TRBD1 on 6 matching bases. Germline loops: CDR1 LNHNV, CDR2 YYDKDF (reference sequence). CDR3 length: 14 amino acids. The V end lost 5 bases, the J end lost 0 bases, and 9 bases lay between the germline ends. The CDR3 DNA reads TGTGCCACCAGCCAAAGGGGGAGCACAGATACGCAGTATTTT. Translating it yields CATSQRGSTDTQYF.

The V and J genes are TRBV7-8 and TRBJ2-7; D perhaps matches TRBD2 (6 bases). The V and J ends lost 5 bases and 6 bases respectively, with 20 bases between them. There are 15 residues in the CDR3. CDR1 is SGHVS, CDR2 FQNEAQ, per germline. CDR3 region: CASSPFAGSVGEQYF. In DNA form, the CDR3 reads TGTGCCAGCAGCCCCTTCGCGGGGTCTGTGGGCGAGCAGTACTTC.

This chain uses TRBV29-1 with TRBJ1-1; 7 bases line up with TRBD1. Germline V gives CDR1 SQVTM, CDR2 ANQGSEA. Losses at the gene ends were 7 bases for V and 3 bases for J; bases not matched to a gene: 8. The CDR3 extends over 13 amino acids. CDR3 protein: CSGGWDRDTEAFF. The CDR3 region has the DNA TGCAGCGGGGGCTGGGACAGAGACACTGAAGCTTTCTTT.

This clone was picked up one time. The chain couples TRBV9 to TRBJ1-2; possibly TRBD1 for D (5 bases). The ends were cut back, 3 bases at V and 2 bases at J, with 14 bases in the middle. This CDR3 region has 15 residues. Germline V gene data show CDR1 as SGDLS and CDR2 as YYNGEE. Here the CDR3 DNA reads TGTGCCAGCAGCGGAACGACAGAATCAAACTATGGCTACACCTTC. Protein product: CASSGTTESNYGYTF.

Written as DNA, the CDR3 is TGTGCCAGCAGCGTAGGCACTCCTGATACGTACGAGCAGTACTTC. Its translation: CASSVGTPDTYEQYF. The chain links TRBV9 to TRBJ2-7; D unclear. The CDR3 covers 15 residues. V was shortened by 0 bases and J by 4 bases, with 14 bases between the two germline ends. Germline V gives CDR1 SGDLS, CDR2 YYNGEE.

This chain connects TRBV7-2 to TRBJ2-1, with 8 bases identical to TRBD1. The V gene end was trimmed by 5 bases and the J gene end by 7 bases; junction bases not matched to a gene: 10. Germline CDR1 SGHTA, CDR2 FQGNSA. CDR3 length: 15 amino acids. CDR3 amino acids: CASSQRQGIRNEQFF. CDR3 in DNA: TGTGCCAGCAGCCAGAGACAGGGGATACGGAATGAGCAGTTCTTC.

The count of this clone is one. This chain links TRBV27 with TRBJ2-3, with D unresolved. There are 15 residues in the CDR3. In germline, CDR1 is MNHEY, CDR2 SMNVEV (reference sequence). V shed 5 bases and J shed 3 bases, with 15 bases lying between them. The CDR3 is CASSVHTQLTDTQYF. DNA for the CDR3: TGTGCCAGCAGTGTCCACACCCAATTAACAGATACGCAGTATTTT.

This clone has at least ten counts. This CDR3 is CAISESDGYTEAFF. CDR3 DNA sequence: TGTGCCATCAGTGAGTCAGACGGGTACACTGAAGCTTTCTTT. The chain joins TRBV10-3 to TRBJ1-1; D is ambiguous. Germline CDR1 ENHRY, CDR2 SYGVKD. CDR3 length: 14 amino acids. The V end lost 0 bases, the J end lost 3 bases, and 8 bases lay between the germline ends.

The chain is built from TRBV10-3 and TRBJ1-3; D is ambiguous. Germline loops: CDR1 ENHRY, CDR2 SYGVKD. CDR3 length: 12 residues. V shed 11 bases and J shed 0 bases, with 8 bases lying between them. The CDR3 sequence is CAHGSSGNTIYF. The CDR3 bases are TGTGCCCACGGGTCCTCTGGAAACACCATATATTTT.

The chain recombines TRBV6-6 with TRBJ2-1; 7 bases are a match to TRBD2. CDR3 length: 14 amino acids. V trimming: 2 bases; J trimming: 8 bases; junction bases outside the gene matches: 6. Germline V gives CDR1 MNHNY, CDR2 SVGAGI (reference sequence). CDR3 DNA sequence: TGTGCCAGCAGTTACGTCGGGGGGAGCGATGAGCAGTTCTTC. This codes for CASSYVGGSDEQFF.

This CDR3 reads CASSLGDANQPQHF. In DNA, the CDR3 is TGTGCCAGCAGCTTAGGGGACGCCAATCAGCCCCAGCATTTT. This chain uses TRBV13 with TRBJ1-5; D is undetermined. This CDR3 spans 14 amino acids. Germline CDR1 and CDR2: PRHDT and FYEKMQ (reference sequence). The V gene lost 0 bases and the J gene lost 3 bases, with 6 bases spanning the gap.

Concerning this clone itself: A junction boundary mismatches the germline segment, possibly from a read error. V gene TRBV29-1 combines with J gene TRBJ2-1, with a tentative D call TRBD1 (5 bases). In germline, CDR1 is SQVTM, CDR2 ANQGSEA. This CDR3 region has 13 residues. The CDR3 here is CSVGPGSFNEQFF. CDR3 coding DNA: TGCAGCGTTGGTCCAGGGTCCTTCAATGAGCAGTTCTTC.

The chain carries TRBV5-6 and TRBJ2-1, with D hard to call. The V and J ends lost 0 bases and 8 bases respectively, with 12 bases between them. Germline CDR1 SGHDT, CDR2 YYEEEE. This CDR3 is built from 14 residues. The CDR3 coding sequence is TGTGCCAGCAGCTTGGATCTCAAAGTCCATGAGCAGTTCTTC. This sequence encodes CASSLDLKVHEQFF. The whole variable domain, filled in from reference TRBV5-6 and TRBJ2-1, reads DAGVTQSPTHLIKTRGQQVTLRCSPKSGHDTVSWYQQALGQGPQFIFQYYEEEERQRGNFPDRFSGHQFPNYSSELNVNALLLGDSALYLCASSLDLKVHEQFFGPGTRLTVL.

This clone was seen a single time. The rearrangement uses TRBV30 and TRBJ2-2; unclear D gene. Germline V gives CDR1 GTSNPN, CDR2 SVGIG (reference sequence). CDR3 size: 13 residues. Trimming removed 1 base at V and 4 bases at J, with 7 bases between. DNA for the CDR3: TGTGCCTGGAGTGAAGGCGGCACCGGGGAGCTGTTTTTT. It encodes CAWSEGGTGELFF.

This clone was seen only once. This chain uses TRBV6-6 with TRBJ2-7, with 10 positions matching TRBD1. CDR1 is MNHNY and CDR2 is SVGAGI in the germline V gene (reference sequence). CDR3 length: 12 residues. Losses at the gene ends were 7 bases for V and 6 bases for J; bases not matched to a gene: 3. CDR3 loop: CASTGTGVEQYF. DNA of the CDR3: TGTGCCAGCACCGGGACAGGGGTCGAGCAGTACTTC.

There are a few counts of this clone. The chain uses TRBV20-1 and TRBJ1-1; D unresolved. V gave up 8 bases and J gave up 6 bases, with 7 bases separating them. The CDR3 has 9 amino acids. CDR1 DFQATT and CDR2 SNEGSKA come from the germline V gene (reference sequence). CDR3 in DNA: TGCAGTACCTGGGCTGAAGCTTTCTTT. It encodes CSTWAEAFF.

This clone has just a few counts. The chain employs TRBV29-1 and TRBJ1-1; TRBD1 might be the D (5 bases). The V and J ends lost 6 bases and 0 bases respectively, with 20 bases between them. CDR1 and CDR2 from the germline V gene are SQVTM and ANQGSEA. This CDR3 is 16 amino acids long. This CDR3 reads CSVEGRGDYMNTEAFF. The CDR3 DNA reads TGCAGCGTGGAGGGTAGGGGTGACTACATGAACACTGAAGCTTTCTTT.

The chain employs TRBV5-1 and TRBJ2-7; 8 bases map to TRBD1. The ends lost 0 bases at V and 4 bases at J; junction bases unmatched: 3. Germline V gives CDR1 SGHRS, CDR2 YFSETQ. CDR3 length: 14 residues. The CDR3 protein is CASSLVGQEYEQYF. CDR3 nucleotide sequence: TGCGCCAGCAGCTTGGTGGGACAGGAGTACGAGCAGTACTTC.

This clone was seen only a few times. This chain connects TRBV13 to TRBJ1-3, with D uncertain. CDR1 is PRHDT, CDR2 FYEKMQ, per germline (reference sequence). Between the trimmed V and J ends, which lost 4 bases and 0 bases, there was a span of 10 bases. This CDR3 has 15 residues. The CDR3: CASSSPVNSGNTIYF. The CDR3 DNA reads as TGTGCCAGCAGCTCCCCGGTCAACTCTGGAAACACCATATATTTT.